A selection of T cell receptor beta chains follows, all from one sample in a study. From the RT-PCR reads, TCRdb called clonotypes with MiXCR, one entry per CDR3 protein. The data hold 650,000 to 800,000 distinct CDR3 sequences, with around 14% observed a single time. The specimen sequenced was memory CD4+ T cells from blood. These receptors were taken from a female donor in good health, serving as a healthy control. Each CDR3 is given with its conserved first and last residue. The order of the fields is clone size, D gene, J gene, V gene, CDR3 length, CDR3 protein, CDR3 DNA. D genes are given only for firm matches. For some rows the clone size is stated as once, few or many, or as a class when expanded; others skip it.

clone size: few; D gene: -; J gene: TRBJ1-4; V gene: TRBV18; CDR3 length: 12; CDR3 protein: CASSSNQGGLFF; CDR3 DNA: TGTGCCAGCTCATCTAACCAGGGAGGACTGTTTTTT
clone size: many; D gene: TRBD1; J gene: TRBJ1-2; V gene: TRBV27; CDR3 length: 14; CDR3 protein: CASSPDRGLDGYTF; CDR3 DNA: TGTGCCAGCAGTCCCGACAGGGGGCTTGATGGCTACACCTTC
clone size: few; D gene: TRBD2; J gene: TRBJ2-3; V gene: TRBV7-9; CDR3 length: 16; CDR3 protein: CASSRWAGGITDTQYF; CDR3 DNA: TGTGCCAGCAGCCGATGGGCGGGAGGGATCACAGATACGCAGTATTTT
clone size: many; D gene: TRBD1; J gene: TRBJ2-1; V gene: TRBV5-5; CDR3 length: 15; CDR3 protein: CASSPGQGGNNEQFF; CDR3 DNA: TGTGCCAGCAGCCCCGGACAGGGCGGTAACAATGAGCAGTTCTTC
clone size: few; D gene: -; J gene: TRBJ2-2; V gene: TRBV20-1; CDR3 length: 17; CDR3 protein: CSARDATGTSNTGELFF; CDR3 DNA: TGCAGTGCTAGAGACGCTACCGGGACCTCGAACACCGGGGAGCTGTTTTTT
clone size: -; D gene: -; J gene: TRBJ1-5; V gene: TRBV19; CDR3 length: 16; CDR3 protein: CASSIVQGNSNQPQHF; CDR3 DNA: TGTGCCAGTAGTATAGTACAGGGTAACAGCAATCAGCCCCAGCATTTT
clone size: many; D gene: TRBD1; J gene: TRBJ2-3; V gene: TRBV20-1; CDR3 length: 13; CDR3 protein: CSARQGAVDTQYF; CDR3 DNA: TGCAGTGCTAGACAGGGGGCAGTAGATACGCAGTATTTT
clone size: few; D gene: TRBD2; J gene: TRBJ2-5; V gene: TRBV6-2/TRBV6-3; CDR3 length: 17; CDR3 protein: CASSSLAGGSYQETQYF; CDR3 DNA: TGTGCCAGCAGTTCCTTAGCGGGAGGCTCGTACCAAGAGACCCAGTACTTC
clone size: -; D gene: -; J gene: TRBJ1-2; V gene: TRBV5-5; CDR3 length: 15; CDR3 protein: CASSLGQGVNYGYTF; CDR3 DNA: TGTGCCAGCAGCCTAGGGCAAGGTGTCAACTATGGCTACACCTTC
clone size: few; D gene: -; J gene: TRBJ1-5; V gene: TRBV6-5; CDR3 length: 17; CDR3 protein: CASSPASRGGVNQPQHF; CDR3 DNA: TGTGCCAGCAGCCCTGCCTCCCGGGGAGGCGTGAATCAGCCCCAGCATTTT
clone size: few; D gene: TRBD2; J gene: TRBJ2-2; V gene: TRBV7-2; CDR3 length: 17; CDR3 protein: CASSSVRLAGGTGELFF; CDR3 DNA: TGTGCCAGCAGCTCCGTCAGACTAGCGGGAGGGACCGGGGAGCTGTTTTTT
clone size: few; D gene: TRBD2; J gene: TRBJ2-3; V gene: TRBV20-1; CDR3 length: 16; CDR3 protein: CSASGAGPGGTDTQYF; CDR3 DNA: TGCAGTGCTAGCGGAGCGGGACCGGGGGGCACAGATACGCAGTATTTT
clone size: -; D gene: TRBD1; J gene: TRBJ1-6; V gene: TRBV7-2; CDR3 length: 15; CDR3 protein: CASSRWAGGESPLHF; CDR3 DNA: TGTGCCAGCAGCCGTTGGGCAGGGGGCGAATCACCCCTCCACTTT
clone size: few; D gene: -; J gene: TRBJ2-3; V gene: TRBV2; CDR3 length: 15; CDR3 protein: CASSRLASGTDTQYF; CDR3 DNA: TGTGCCAGCAGCCGCCTGGCTAGCGGCACAGATACGCAGTATTTT
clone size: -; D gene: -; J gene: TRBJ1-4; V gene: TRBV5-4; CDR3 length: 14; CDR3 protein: CASSSRVTNEKLFF; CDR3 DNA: TGTGCCAGCAGTTCGAGGGTTACTAATGAAAAACTGTTTTTT
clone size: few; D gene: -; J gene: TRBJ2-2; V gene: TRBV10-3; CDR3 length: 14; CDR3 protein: CAISIEDGTGELFF; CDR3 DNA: TGTGCCATCAGTATCGAGGACGGCACCGGGGAGCTGTTTTTT
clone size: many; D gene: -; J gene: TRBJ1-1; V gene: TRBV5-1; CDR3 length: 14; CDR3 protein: CASSLGEQNTEAFF; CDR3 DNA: TGCGCCAGCAGCTTGGGGGAACAGAACACTGAAGCTTTCTTT
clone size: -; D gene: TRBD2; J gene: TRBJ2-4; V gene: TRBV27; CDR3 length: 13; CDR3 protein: CASSSMGLAGQYF; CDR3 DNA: TGTGCCAGCAGTTCCATGGGACTAGCTGGTCAGTACTTC
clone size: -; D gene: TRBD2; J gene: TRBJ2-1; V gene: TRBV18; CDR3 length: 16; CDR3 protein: CASFAGGLAGVNEQFF; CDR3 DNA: TGTGCCAGCTTTGCCGGGGGTCTAGCGGGAGTTAATGAGCAGTTCTTC
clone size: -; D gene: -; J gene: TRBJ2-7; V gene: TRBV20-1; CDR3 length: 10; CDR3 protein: CSANRDEQYF; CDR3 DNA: TGCAGTGCTAACAGGGACGAGCAGTACTTC
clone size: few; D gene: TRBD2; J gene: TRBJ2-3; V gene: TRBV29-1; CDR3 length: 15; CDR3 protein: CSVDGPAGGSDTQYF; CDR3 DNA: TGCAGCGTTGACGGTCCAGCGGGAGGGTCAGATACGCAGTATTTT
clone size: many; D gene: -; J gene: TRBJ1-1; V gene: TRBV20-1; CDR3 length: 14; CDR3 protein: CSARRGHWNTEAFF; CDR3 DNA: TGCAGTGCTAGGCGAGGACACTGGAACACTGAAGCTTTCTTT
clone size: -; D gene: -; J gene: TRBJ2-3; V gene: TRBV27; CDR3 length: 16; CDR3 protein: CASSLRGGLWTDTQYF; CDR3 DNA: TGTGCCAGCAGTTTAAGGGGGGGCCTTTGGACAGATACGCAGTATTTT
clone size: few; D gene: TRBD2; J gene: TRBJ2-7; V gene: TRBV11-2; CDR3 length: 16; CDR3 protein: CASSRGGRAVSNEQYF; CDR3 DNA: TGTGCCAGCAGCCGTGGCGGGAGGGCCGTATCCAACGAGCAGTACTTC
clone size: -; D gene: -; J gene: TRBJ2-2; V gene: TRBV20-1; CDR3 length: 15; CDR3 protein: CSARDTSETPGELFF; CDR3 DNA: TGCAGTGCTAGAGATACTAGTGAGACTCCCGGGGAGCTGTTTTTT
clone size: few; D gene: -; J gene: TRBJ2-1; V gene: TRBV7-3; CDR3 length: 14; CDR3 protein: CASSLTGGNNEQFF; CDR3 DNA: TGTGCCAGCAGCTTAACAGGGGGGAACAATGAGCAGTTCTTC
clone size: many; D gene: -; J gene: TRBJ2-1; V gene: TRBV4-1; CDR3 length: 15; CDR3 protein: CASSQGILLGGEQFF; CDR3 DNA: TGCGCCAGCAGCCAAGGAATACTGCTAGGAGGTGAGCAGTTCTTC